This T cell receptor beta chain was sequenced for a study of blood T cell repertoires in COVID-19. Of note for this clone: This specimen includes other DNA sequences encoding the same CDR3.

Per the germline V gene, CDR1 is MNHEY and CDR2 is SVGAGI. The CDR3 contains 14 residues. The V segment lost 6 bases and the J segment 2 bases; nucleotides outside the gene matches: 4. The method was immunoSEQ multiplex PCR; TCRdb's version includes in-frame clones alone and lacks a portion of them. The sample shows roughly 250,000 clones, roughly nine tenths of them seen only once. The chain links TRBV6-5 to TRBJ1-2, with 9 positions matching TRBD1. The clonotype comes from a man in his fifties or sixties who had recovered from COVID-19. Sequenced input: peripheral blood. The DNA for the CDR3 is TGTGCCAGCAGACCTACAGGGGGCAACTATGGCTACACCTTC. This translates into CASRPTGGNYGYTF.